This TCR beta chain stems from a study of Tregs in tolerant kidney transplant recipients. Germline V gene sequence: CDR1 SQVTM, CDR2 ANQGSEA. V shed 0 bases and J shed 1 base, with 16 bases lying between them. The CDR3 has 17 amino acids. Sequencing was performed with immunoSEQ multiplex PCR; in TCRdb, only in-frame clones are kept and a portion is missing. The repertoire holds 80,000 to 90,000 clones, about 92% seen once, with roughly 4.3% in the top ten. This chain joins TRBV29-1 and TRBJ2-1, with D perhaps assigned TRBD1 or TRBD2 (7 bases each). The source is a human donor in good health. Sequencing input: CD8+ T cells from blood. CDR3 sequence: CSVEDQGGRLSYNEQFF. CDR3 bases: TGCAGCGTTGAAGACCAGGGGGGGAGACTATCCTACAATGAGCAGTTCTTC.